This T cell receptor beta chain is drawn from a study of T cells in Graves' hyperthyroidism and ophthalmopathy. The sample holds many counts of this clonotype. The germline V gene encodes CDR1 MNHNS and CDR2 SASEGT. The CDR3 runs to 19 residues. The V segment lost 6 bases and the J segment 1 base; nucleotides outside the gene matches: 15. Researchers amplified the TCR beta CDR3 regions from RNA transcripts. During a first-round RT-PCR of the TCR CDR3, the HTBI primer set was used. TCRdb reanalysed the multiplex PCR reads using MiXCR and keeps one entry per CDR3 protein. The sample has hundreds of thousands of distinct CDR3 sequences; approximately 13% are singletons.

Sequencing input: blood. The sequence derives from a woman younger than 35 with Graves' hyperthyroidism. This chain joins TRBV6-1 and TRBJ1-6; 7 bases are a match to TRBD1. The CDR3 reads CASRSGTAGGGSYNSPLHF. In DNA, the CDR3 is TGTGCCAGCAGGTCCGGGACAGCTGGCGGGGGGTCCTATAATTCACCCCTCCACTTT.